The 9 T cell receptor beta chains below were found in one sample sequenced in a study of T cells in Graves' hyperthyroidism and ophthalmopathy. Amplification of TCR beta CDR3 regions used RNA as the template. The TCR CDR3 was amplified in a first-round RT-PCR using the HTBI primer set. TCRdb called the multiplex PCR reads again in MiXCR, with one record for every CDR3 protein. The table has fewer than 400,000 distinct CDR3 sequences, 11% to 15% seen once; the top ten hold 25% to 30%. Sample: blood. Receptor source: a man between 50 and 59 years old with Graves' ophthalmopathy.

The rearrangement joins TRBV5-1 to TRBJ2-1; tentatively, D is TRBD1 or TRBD2 (5 bases each). This CDR3 has 15 amino acids. Germline V lookup: CDR1 SGHRS, CDR2 YFSETQ. V lost 2 bases and J lost 7, with 16 bases in between. CDR3 nucleotides: TGCGCCAGCAGCTTCCCCGAGACCGGGGCGAATGAGCAGTTCTTC. Its protein is CASSFPETGANEQFF.

The chain links TRBV19 to TRBJ2-3; TRBD2 matches at 14 bases. V lost 4 bases, J lost 6 bases, and 6 bases stayed unmatched. Germline V lookup: CDR1 LNHDA, CDR2 SQIVND (reference sequence). The CDR3 length is 16 residues. The CDR3 is CASSTGTSGSVDTQYF. The CDR3 nucleotides read TGTGCCAGTAGTACCGGGACTAGCGGGAGTGTCGATACGCAGTATTTT.

This clonotype has only a few counts. The rearrangement uses TRBV28 and TRBJ1-3; possible D gene TRBD1, 5 bases. This CDR3 spans 15 amino acids. Germline assignment: CDR1 MDHEN and CDR2 SYDVKM. Trimming took off 8 bases at V and 2 bases at J, with 16 bases between the two ends. In DNA, the CDR3 is TGTGCCAGCCTACCAGCCCGGGGCACTGGAAACACCATATATTTT. Its protein product is CASLPARGTGNTIYF.

This clonotype was recorded at least ten times. V gene TRBV5-1 combines with J gene TRBJ2-3; 7 bases align to TRBD1. Germline loops: CDR1 SGHRS, CDR2 YFSETQ. The CDR3 has 15 residues. Trimming cost V 5 bases and J 0 bases; bases outside gene matches: 6. The CDR3 DNA follows: TGCGCCAGCAGTCGGGACAGTCCTAGCACAGATACGCAGTATTTT. It encodes CASSRDSPSTDTQYF.

This clonotype was detected many times. This chain connects TRBV28 to TRBJ2-1; 8 bases match TRBD2. This CDR3 has 16 residues. Germline assignment: CDR1 MDHEN and CDR2 SYDVKM. Trimming cost V 10 bases and J 4 bases; bases outside gene matches: 15. CDR3 loop: CATRGAAAGEYNEQFF. CDR3 coding DNA: TGTGCCACCCGAGGGGCTGCAGCGGGAGAATACAATGAGCAGTTCTTC.

This CDR3 reads CASSRGAGKEKLFF. In DNA form, the CDR3 reads TGTGCCAGCTCACGAGGGGCGGGGAAAGAAAAACTGTTTTTT. The chain carries TRBV18 and TRBJ1-4; a weak D match, TRBD1 (5 bases). This CDR3 region has 14 residues. Germline V gene data show CDR1 as KGHSH and CDR2 as LQKENI. Trimming removed 4 bases from V and 8 bases from J, with 14 bases in between.

This clonotype has a handful of counts. The rearrangement links TRBV7-6 to TRBJ2-7; possible D gene TRBD1, 6 bases. CDR1 and CDR2 (germline): SGHVS, FNYEAQ. This CDR3 region has 16 residues. V lost 5 bases, J lost 1 base, and 18 bases lay in between. CDR3 DNA sequence: TGTGCCAGCAGCGCTAGTAGGGGGACACTTTCCTACGAGCAGTACTTC. It encodes CASSASRGTLSYEQYF. Combining the CDR3 with reference TRBV7-6 and TRBJ2-7 gives the whole variable domain GAGVSQSPRYKVTKRGQDVALRCDPISGHVSLYWYRQALGQGPEFLTYFNYEAQQDKSGLPNDRFSAERPEGSISTLTIQRTEQRDSAMYRCASSASRGTLSYEQYFGPGTRLTVT.

Ten or more counts support this clonotype. This chain joins TRBV12-3 or TRBV12-4 and TRBJ1-1; 9 positions match TRBD1. Trimming took 5 bases from V and 6 from J; bases not matched to a gene: 4. The CDR3 contains 13 residues. CDR3 nucleotide sequence: TGTGCCAGCAGTCCGGGACAGGGCTCTGAAGCTTTCTTT. Protein product: CASSPGQGSEAFF.

This clonotype has at least ten counts. The rearrangement joins TRBV5-4 to TRBJ1-6, with D maybe TRBD1 (5 bases). Trimming shortened V by 4 bases and J by 9 bases, and 20 bases separated the two germline ends. The CDR3 is 16 residues long. Germline CDR1 and CDR2: SGHNT and YYREEE (reference sequence). CDR3 in amino acids: CASSPGRRSGLSPLHF. CDR3 in DNA: TGTGCCAGCAGCCCTGGTCGCAGGTCAGGGCTTTCACCCCTCCACTTT.